This T cell receptor beta chain stems from a study of blood T cells in healthy people across ages. A second about 6 to 12 cycle PCR used barcoded and J-beta primers. Every molecule of cDNA carried a tag from a template-switch adaptor with 12 random nucleotides. TCRdb re-analysed the 5' RACE reads in MiXCR, keeping a single row per CDR3 protein. Seen here are 650,000 to 950,000 distinct CDR3 sequences, around two fifths observed once, and the top ten hold nearly 20%. The germline V and J ends were trimmed by 3 bases and 2 bases, with 13 bases remaining between them. The CDR3 length is 14 residues. Germline V gene lookup returns CDR1 DFQATT and CDR2 SNEGSKA (reference sequence).

This receptor was taken from a man aged 55-75 years in good health. Sequences were obtained from blood. This chain connects TRBV20-1 to TRBJ1-2; D is unclear. This CDR3 is CSASTWGSNYGYTF. For the CDR3, the DNA is TGCAGTGCTAGTACTTGGGGATCGAACTATGGCTACACCTTC.